This is a list of T cell receptor beta chains from one sample in a study of tumor-infiltrating lymphocytes in primary liver carcinoma. From the multiplex PCR reads, TCRdb called clonotypes with MiXCR, one entry per CDR3 protein. The sample shows some 320,000 distinct CDR3 sequences, 65% of them seen only once. The sequenced sample consisted of peripheral blood. The receptor source for this set is a middle-aged man with primary liver carcinoma and hepatitis B virus infection. The conserved cysteine and the conserved F or W are not part of the CDR3 here. Each record gives: J gene, V gene, clone size, CDR3 protein. The size of a clone is reported for some rows only, either as once, few or many, or as a class for expanded clones.

j_gene: TRBJ1-1; v_gene: TRBV5-1; abundance: few; CDR3aa: ASSFRGLVNTEAF
j_gene: TRBJ1-2; v_gene: TRBV5-1; abundance: few; CDR3aa: ASSRDRGTNYGYT
j_gene: TRBJ2-5; v_gene: TRBV12-3/TRBV12-4; abundance: .; CDR3aa: ASSLDKARSETQY
j_gene: TRBJ2-1; v_gene: TRBV11-2; abundance: .; CDR3aa: ASRSGLAGVCNEQF
j_gene: TRBJ2-1; v_gene: TRBV5-1; abundance: few; CDR3aa: ASSDITGSNEQF
j_gene: TRBJ2-3; v_gene: TRBV28; abundance: .; CDR3aa: ASTSMASQY
j_gene: TRBJ2-2; v_gene: TRBV29-1; abundance: .; CDR3aa: SVTLGGDAGELF
j_gene: TRBJ2-4; v_gene: TRBV6-1; abundance: many; CDR3aa: ASSESGLVGIQY
j_gene: TRBJ2-1; v_gene: TRBV4-3; abundance: .; CDR3aa: ASSQEGTGHPYNEQF
j_gene: TRBJ2-2; v_gene: TRBV5-4; abundance: many; CDR3aa: ASSLKGQGSNGELF
j_gene: TRBJ2-2; v_gene: TRBV12-3/TRBV12-4; abundance: once; CDR3aa: ASRQGVSGELF
j_gene: TRBJ1-2; v_gene: TRBV28; abundance: .; CDR3aa: ASSSFDAVPYGYT
j_gene: TRBJ2-2; v_gene: TRBV7-9; abundance: few; CDR3aa: ASSLQGAGAGELF
j_gene: TRBJ2-5; v_gene: TRBV29-1; abundance: .; CDR3aa: SVEANRGRAETQY
j_gene: TRBJ2-6; v_gene: TRBV7-9; abundance: .; CDR3aa: ASSPPGRIGANVLT
j_gene: TRBJ1-1; v_gene: TRBV6-2/TRBV6-3; abundance: many; CDR3aa: ASSYDLNTEAF
j_gene: TRBJ2-7; v_gene: TRBV11-2; abundance: once; CDR3aa: ASTTTGDASYEQY
j_gene: TRBJ2-5; v_gene: TRBV2; abundance: .; CDR3aa: ASSRLTAGQETQY
j_gene: TRBJ2-1; v_gene: TRBV6-2/TRBV6-3; abundance: .; CDR3aa: GSSPPRLAGPLKNNEQF
j_gene: TRBJ2-5; v_gene: TRBV18; abundance: few; CDR3aa: ASSPPSRAGTQY
j_gene: TRBJ2-1; v_gene: TRBV11-1; abundance: .; CDR3aa: ASSSQGWNEQF
j_gene: TRBJ1-2; v_gene: TRBV5-4; abundance: many; CDR3aa: ASSFRAGDYGYT
j_gene: TRBJ2-1; v_gene: TRBV11-1; abundance: .; CDR3aa: ASSQTNGYNEQF
j_gene: TRBJ1-6; v_gene: TRBV14; abundance: .; CDR3aa: ARSHRRGQNSPLH
j_gene: TRBJ1-2; v_gene: TRBV28; abundance: once; CDR3aa: ASSPPQRPYGYT
j_gene: TRBJ1-1; v_gene: TRBV6-5; abundance: few; CDR3aa: ASSYVQNTEAF
j_gene: TRBJ1-1; v_gene: TRBV6-2/TRBV6-3; abundance: .; CDR3aa: ASSPPIGGNEAF
j_gene: TRBJ1-1; v_gene: TRBV6-1; abundance: .; CDR3aa: ASSHTQPGTEAF
j_gene: TRBJ1-4; v_gene: TRBV6-1; abundance: .; CDR3aa: ASSGPRPFKPFEKLF